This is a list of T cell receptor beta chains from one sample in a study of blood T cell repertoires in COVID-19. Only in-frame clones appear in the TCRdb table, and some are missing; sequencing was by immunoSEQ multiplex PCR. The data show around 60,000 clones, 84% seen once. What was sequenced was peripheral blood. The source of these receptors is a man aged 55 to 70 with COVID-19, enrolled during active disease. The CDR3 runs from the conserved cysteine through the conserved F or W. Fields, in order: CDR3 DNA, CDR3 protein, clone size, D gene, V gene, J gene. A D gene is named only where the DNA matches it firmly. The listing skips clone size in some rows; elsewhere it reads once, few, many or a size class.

DNA: TGTGCCAGCAGCTTAGAGGAGCGCCTCTACGAGCAGTACTTC
CDR3: CASSLEERLYEQYF
size: few
D: -
V: TRBV7-6
J: TRBJ2-7

DNA: TGTGCCAGCAGTGACGGTAGCGGACTAGGCTCCTACAATGAGCAGTTCTTC
CDR3: CASSDGSGLGSYNEQFF
size: -
D: TRBD2
V: TRBV6-4
J: TRBJ2-1

DNA: TGTGCCATCAGGACGGACAAGGCGAGTGAAGCTTTCTTT
CDR3: CAIRTDKASEAFF
size: -
D: -
V: TRBV10-3
J: TRBJ1-1

DNA: TGTGCCAGTAACAACGGAGCTGGAGAGTACAATGAGCAGTTCTTC
CDR3: CASNNGAGEYNEQFF
size: -
D: -
V: TRBV19
J: TRBJ2-1

DNA: TGTGCCAGCAGTTACTCAGGGGGCTCCTATAATTCACCCCTCCACTTT
CDR3: CASSYSGGSYNSPLHF
size: -
D: -
V: TRBV6-5
J: TRBJ1-6

DNA: TGCAGCGTTGATAACAGGGGGAGGACTGAAGCTTTCTTT
CDR3: CSVDNRGRTEAFF
size: -
D: TRBD1
V: TRBV29-1
J: TRBJ1-1

DNA: TGCAGCGTCTCGACTAGCGGAGCCTACGAGCAGTACTTC
CDR3: CSVSTSGAYEQYF
size: -
D: TRBD2
V: TRBV29-1
J: TRBJ2-7

DNA: TGTGCCAGCAGCTCCGACGGGACAGGGGTACACGGCTACACCTTC
CDR3: CASSSDGTGVHGYTF
size: -
D: TRBD1
V: TRBV7-3
J: TRBJ1-2

DNA: TGCGCCAGCAGCTTTAGCGGGGGGGCCATTTACGAGCAGTACTTC
CDR3: CASSFSGGAIYEQYF
size: -
D: TRBD2
V: TRBV5-1
J: TRBJ2-7

DNA: TGTGCCAGCAGCCGGACTAGCGGGGGGGTAGATACGCAGTATTTT
CDR3: CASSRTSGGVDTQYF
size: -
D: TRBD2
V: TRBV2
J: TRBJ2-3

DNA: TGCGCCAGCAGTGAGCTGCAGGGGGCGTATGGCTACACCTTC
CDR3: CASSELQGAYGYTF
size: -
D: TRBD1
V: TRBV10-2
J: TRBJ1-2

DNA: TGTGCCAGCAGTTTGTCAGAGAACACTGAAGCTTTCTTT
CDR3: CASSLSENTEAFF
size: -
D: -
V: TRBV12-3/TRBV12-4
J: TRBJ1-1